These 10 T cell receptor beta chains originate from one sample sequenced in a study of cytomegalovirus exposure and HLA in healthy donors. The primer mix had 60 Vbeta and 13 Jbeta primers. Using immunoSEQ multiplex PCR, the repertoire was profiled, and TCRdb retains in-frame clones only, with some absent. The sample has about 130,000 clones; 75% to 85% are singletons. Sequenced input: PBMCs. The receptors shown here come from a man aged 25 to 40 in good health and CMV-seropositive.

This clone appeared once. The chain carries TRBV5-1 and TRBJ2-7, with D possibly being TRBD1 (6 bases). Germline CDR1 SGHRS, CDR2 YFSETQ. CDR3 length: 16 amino acids. Trimming removed 4 bases at V and 2 bases at J, with 19 bases between. CDR3 sequence reads: CASSGVWGPPTYEQYF. The CDR3 nucleotides are TGCGCCAGCAGCGGTGTTTGGGGGCCGCCGACCTACGAGCAGTACTTC.

J is TRBJ2-1 and V is TRBV7-9, with 7 bases lining up with TRBD2. There are 14 residues in the CDR3. CDR1 is SEHNR and CDR2 is FQNEAQ in the germline V gene (reference sequence). The ends lost 11 bases at V and 0 bases at J; junction bases unmatched: 7. In nucleotides, the CDR3 is TGTGCCCTACAGCGGGGACTCTCCTACAATGAGCAGTTCTTC. Translated, it gives CALQRGLSYNEQFF. Full variable domain (rest looked up from reference TRBV7-9 and TRBJ2-1): DTGVSQNPRHKITKRGQNVTFRCDPISEHNRLYWYRQTLGQGPEFLTYFQNEAQLEKSRLLSDRFSAERPKGSFSTLEIQRTEQGDSAMYLCALQRGLSYNEQFFGPGTRLTVL.

The J gene is TRBJ2-2, the V gene TRBV7-8; TRBD2 matches 16 bases. Germline assignment: CDR1 SGHVS and CDR2 FQNEAQ. J was trimmed by 4 bases and V by 5 bases; bases with no gene match: 7. The CDR3 consists of 18 residues. The CDR3 reads CASSPGLAGGPGTGELFF. CDR3 in DNA: TGTGCCAGCAGCCCGGGACTAGCGGGGGGGCCGGGCACCGGGGAGCTGTTTTTT. The whole variable domain, filled in from reference TRBV7-8 and TRBJ2-2, reads GAGVSQSPRYKVAKRGQDVALRCDPISGHVSLFWYQQALGQGPEFLTYFQNEAQLDKSGLPSDRFFAERPEGSVSTLKIQRTQQEDSAVYLCASSPGLAGGPGTGELFFGEGSRLTVL.

This clone was detected only a few times. For the CDR3, the DNA is TGTGCCAGCAGACGTGATACAGGGGGCAGCGGCTACACCTTC. Encoded protein: CASRRDTGGSGYTF. The genes are TRBV2 and TRBJ1-2, with 9 bases that match TRBD1. This CDR3 is built from 14 residues. Germline V lookup: CDR1 SNHLY, CDR2 FYNNEI. Germline trimming cut 6 bases from V and 8 bases from J; bases unmatched to any gene: 10.

The chain joins TRBV4-1 to TRBJ2-2; no firm D call. V gave up 4 bases and J gave up 1 base, with 4 bases separating them. CDR3 size: 13 residues. The germline gives CDR1 MGHRA, CDR2 YSYEKL. The CDR3 coding sequence is TGCGCCAGCAGCCTGAGGAACACCGGGGAGCTGTTTTTT. The encoded protein is CASSLRNTGELFF.

The chain employs TRBV11-2 and TRBJ2-2; TRBD1 aligns across 9 bases. With 2 bases clipped from V and 4 bases from J, the junction kept 2 bases outside the gene matches. CDR1 and CDR2 from the germline V gene are SGHAT and FQNNGV. This CDR3 comprises 15 residues. The CDR3 spells CASSLNRGPTGELFF. The CDR3 region has the DNA TGTGCCAGCAGCTTAAACAGGGGGCCCACCGGGGAGCTGTTTTTT.

J is TRBJ1-4 and V is TRBV6-6; D is undetermined. Trimming shortened V by 2 bases and J by 1 base, and 11 bases separated the two germline ends. Germline CDR1 reads MNHNY; CDR2 reads SVGAGI (reference sequence). The CDR3 is made up of 16 amino acids. The CDR3 DNA sequence: TGTGCCAGCAGTTACGGGGAGTGGGGAACTAATGAAAAACTGTTTTTT. Translation gives CASSYGEWGTNEKLFF.

This sequence joins TRBV7-9 and TRBJ2-2; D possibly corresponds to TRBD1 (6 bases). This CDR3 region has 12 residues. CDR1 is SEHNR and CDR2 is FQNEAQ in the germline V gene (reference sequence). V shed 7 bases and J shed 6 bases, with 9 bases lying between them. CDR3 sequence reads: CASKGDPGELFF. The CDR3 DNA reads as TGTGCCAGCAAGGGGGATCCCGGGGAGCTGTTTTTT.

This clone occurred a few times. This chain uses TRBV7-9 with TRBJ1-1; D not resolved. V gave up 1 base and J gave up 6 bases, with 6 bases separating them. In germline, CDR1 is SEHNR, CDR2 FQNEAQ (reference sequence). The CDR3 is 12 amino acids. CDR3 in DNA: TGTGCCAGCAGCTTAGGGCGGTCTGAAGCTTTCTTT. This encodes CASSLGRSEAFF.

The chain uses TRBV5-1 and TRBJ1-1, with a weak D call TRBD1 (5 bases). This CDR3 is built from 17 residues. V was cut by 3 bases and J by 1 base, with 19 bases left in between. Germline loops: CDR1 SGHRS, CDR2 YFSETQ. CDR3 sequence reads: CASSSMWQRTRNTEAFF. The CDR3 nucleotides read TGCGCCAGCAGCTCCATGTGGCAGAGGACACGGAACACTGAAGCTTTCTTT.